This is a list of T cell receptor beta chains from one sample in a study of cytomegalovirus exposure and HLA in healthy donors. Libraries were prepared by immunoSEQ multiplex PCR; TCRdb keeps only in-frame clonotypes and omits some of them. The table lists 100,000 to 150,000 clones, 85% to 90% of them singletons. Sequencing used PBMCs. The receptors come from a woman under 30 in good health and CMV-seronegative. CDR3s include the opening cysteine and the closing phenylalanine or tryptophan. The D gene is left open where the match is weak. Not all rows give a size; the values are once, few, many and, for expanded clones, a class.

clone_size	v_call	j_call	d_call	cdr3_nt	cdr3_aa
once	TRBV9	TRBJ1-3	.	TGTGCCAGCAGCGCCCGTCGCGGCTCTGGAAACACCATATATTTT	CASSARRGSGNTIYF
.	TRBV5-1	TRBJ2-7	TRBD1	TGCGCCAGCAGCTCACAGGGGGCTGGGTACGAGCAGTACTTC	CASSSQGAGYEQYF
once	TRBV6-1	TRBJ2-2	.	TGTGCCAGCAGTGTGGAACAGTCGACCGGGGAGCTGTTTTTT	CASSVEQSTGELFF
.	TRBV7-9	TRBJ1-1	.	TGTGCCAGCAGCTGGAGCCAGAGTAACACTGAAGCTTTCTTT	CASSWSQSNTEAFF
.	TRBV19	TRBJ2-7	.	TGTGCCAGTTCTCAGTTTTACACCTACGAGCAGTACTTC	CASSQFYTYEQYF
.	TRBV7-3	TRBJ2-1	TRBD2	TGTGCCAGCAGCACGGGACTAGGGGGCAATGAGCAGTTCTTC	CASSTGLGGNEQFF
.	TRBV6-1	TRBJ1-1	.	TGTGCCAGCAGTGGTCGGGGGGCGAACACTGAAGCTTTCTTT	CASSGRGANTEAFF
.	TRBV28	TRBJ1-3	.	TGTGCCAGCAGTTTCGACAGCAGCTCTGGAAACACCATATATTTT	CASSFDSSSGNTIYF
.	TRBV4-3	TRBJ2-3	TRBD1	TGCGCCAGCAGCCAAAGGCCGGGACAGGGGAGCACAGATACGCAGTATTTT	CASSQRPGQGSTDTQYF
.	TRBV12-2	TRBJ2-5	.	TGTGCAAGTCGCTTAGACAGGGCCCTAAGCCGAGAGACCCAGTACTTC	CASRLDRALSRETQYF
.	TRBV30	TRBJ2-1	.	TGTGCCTGGAGGGGAAGCAGGGATGCCAATGAGCAGTTCTTC	CAWRGSRDANEQFF
.	TRBV27	TRBJ2-7	TRBD2	TGTGCCAGCAGTTTACTAGCGGGATCCCCCGGCGAGCAGTACTTC	CASSLLAGSPGEQYF
.	TRBV30	TRBJ2-3	.	TGTGCCTGGAGTGGAAGGGGGGATACGCAGTATTTT	CAWSGRGDTQYF
.	TRBV9	TRBJ2-2	.	TGTGCCAGCAGCGATGGAGGCCCGGAGGAGCTGTTTTTT	CASSDGGPEELFF
.	TRBV28	TRBJ1-6	TRBD1	TGTGCCAGCAGCTCGACAGGGTCCTATAATTCACCCCTCCACTTT	CASSSTGSYNSPLHF
.	TRBV7-2	TRBJ2-3	.	TGTGCCAGCAGCCCTACCGGGGTCTGGTCCACAGATACGCAGTATTTT	CASSPTGVWSTDTQYF
.	TRBV19	TRBJ2-2	.	TGTGCCAGTAGTCCGGGTCGGGTCGGGGAGCTGTTTTTT	CASSPGRVGELFF
once	TRBV5-1	TRBJ2-1	.	TGCGCCAGCAGCTTGGCCAGCGGCGTCTACAATGAGCAGTTCTTC	CASSLASGVYNEQFF
.	TRBV15	TRBJ1-1	.	TGTGCCACCAGCAGAGATCAGCTCCGGCCCTCGGGTTTCTTT	CATSRDQLRPSGFF
.	TRBV4-2	TRBJ2-2	TRBD2	TGTGCCAGCAGCCAGGGACTAGCGGGAGACCGGGAGCTGTTTTTT	CASSQGLAGDRELFF
.	TRBV18	TRBJ1-1	TRBD1	TGTGCCAGCTCGTCTACGCACAGGGGCCCAGACACTGAAGCTTTCTTT	CASSSTHRGPDTEAFF
.	TRBV28	TRBJ2-3	.	TGTGCCAGCAGGGTGGGGGGTTTAATAACAGATACGCAGTATTTT	CASRVGGLITDTQYF
once	TRBV18	TRBJ2-7	TRBD1	TGTGCCAGCTCACCACAACAGGGGGACTACGAGCAGTACTTC	CASSPQQGDYEQYF
.	TRBV6-5	TRBJ2-7	.	TGTGCCAGCAGTCACGGGCTCGACAGCTCCTACGAGCAGTACTTC	CASSHGLDSSYEQYF
.	TRBV30	TRBJ2-7	.	TGTGCCTGGATCGGGAGTTCCTACGAGCAGTACTTC	CAWIGSSYEQYF
once	TRBV6-1	TRBJ2-1	.	TGTGCCAGCAGTGCACCCGGACGGGGGGCGGTGGTGCGCGAGCAGTTCTTC	CASSAPGRGAVVREQFF